This is a list of T cell receptor beta chains from one sample in a study of Graves' ophthalmopathy and Graves' hyperthyroidism. TCRdb analysed the multiplex PCR reads with MiXCR anew, one entry per CDR3 protein. The repertoire holds about 220,000 distinct CDR3 sequences, with around a fifth as singletons. Material: peripheral blood. These receptors originate from a woman in her forties or fifties with Graves' ophthalmopathy. Each CDR3 is given with its conserved first and last residue. Fields, in order: J gene, clone size, D gene, V gene, CDR3 protein, CDR3 DNA. D genes are given only for firm matches. Size is stated for part of the rows, as once, few or many counts, or as a class when the clone is expanded.

J: TRBJ2-7
size: many
D: NA
V: TRBV12-5
CDR3: CASGPDPTRPYEQYF
DNA: TGTGCTAGTGGACCGGACCCGACTAGACCCTACGAGCAGTACTTC

J: TRBJ2-7
size: few
D: NA
V: TRBV19
CDR3: CASSNPGTSSSYEQYF
DNA: TGTGCCAGTAGTAATCCCGGGACCTCTAGCTCCTACGAGCAGTACTTC

J: TRBJ1-2
size: NA
D: TRBD1
V: TRBV6-5
CDR3: CASSYYPGQTNYGYTF
DNA: TGTGCCAGCAGTTACTATCCGGGACAGACCAACTATGGCTACACCTTC

J: TRBJ2-7
size: many
D: TRBD1
V: TRBV2
CDR3: CASRGGTGRFEQYF
DNA: TGTGCCAGCAGGGGGGGGACAGGGCGGTTCGAGCAGTACTTC

J: TRBJ2-4
size: many
D: TRBD2
V: TRBV6-2/TRBV6-3
CDR3: CASSRSFAGGSQNIQYF
DNA: TGTGCCAGCAGTAGAAGTTTCGCGGGAGGGTCGCAAAACATTCAGTACTTC

J: TRBJ2-5
size: NA
D: NA
V: TRBV27
CDR3: CASGRPGAKETQYF
DNA: TGTGCCAGCGGCCGACCGGGAGCAAAAGAGACCCAGTACTTC

J: TRBJ2-5
size: few
D: NA
V: TRBV3-1
CDR3: CASSQGASETQYF
DNA: TGTGCCAGCAGCCAAGGTGCATCGGAGACCCAGTACTTC

J: TRBJ1-1
size: many
D: TRBD1
V: TRBV14
CDR3: CASSQMGQSAEAFF
DNA: TGTGCCAGCAGCCAGATGGGACAGTCGGCTGAAGCTTTCTTT

J: TRBJ1-2
size: many
D: TRBD1
V: TRBV20-1
CDR3: CSASLGQGSGYTF
DNA: TGCAGTGCTAGTCTCGGACAGGGGAGTGGCTACACCTTC

J: TRBJ2-7
size: many
D: NA
V: TRBV20-1
CDR3: CSARQSESSYEQYF
DNA: TGCAGTGCTAGACAAAGCGAAAGCTCCTACGAGCAGTACTTC

J: TRBJ2-7
size: many
D: NA
V: TRBV6-4
CDR3: CASSYAETGEQYF
DNA: TGTGCCAGCAGTTATGCCGAAACGGGGGAGCAGTACTTC

J: TRBJ1-2
size: many
D: NA
V: TRBV5-1
CDR3: CASSWQGPSYGYTF
DNA: TGCGCCAGCAGCTGGCAGGGTCCTTCCTATGGCTACACCTTC

J: TRBJ2-7
size: NA
D: NA
V: TRBV7-2
CDR3: CASSLAREQYF
DNA: TGTGCCAGCAGCTTAGCCCGCGAGCAGTACTTC

J: TRBJ1-1
size: many
D: TRBD1
V: TRBV2
CDR3: CASSLPGQGVHTEAFF
DNA: TGTGCCAGCAGCCTACCGGGACAGGGAGTTCACACTGAAGCTTTCTTT

J: TRBJ1-1
size: NA
D: NA
V: TRBV6-5
CDR3: CASSSPGSTEAFF
DNA: TGTGCCAGCAGTTCTCCAGGGAGCACTGAAGCTTTCTTT

J: TRBJ1-3
size: many
D: NA
V: TRBV12-3/TRBV12-4
CDR3: CASRDHGAAIGNTIYF
DNA: TGTGCCAGCAGAGACCACGGGGCCGCGATTGGAAACACCATATATTTT

J: TRBJ1-2
size: many
D: NA
V: TRBV12-3/TRBV12-4
CDR3: CASTLGGQGGYGYTF
DNA: TGTGCCAGCACACTAGGGGGGCAGGGAGGCTATGGCTACACCTTC